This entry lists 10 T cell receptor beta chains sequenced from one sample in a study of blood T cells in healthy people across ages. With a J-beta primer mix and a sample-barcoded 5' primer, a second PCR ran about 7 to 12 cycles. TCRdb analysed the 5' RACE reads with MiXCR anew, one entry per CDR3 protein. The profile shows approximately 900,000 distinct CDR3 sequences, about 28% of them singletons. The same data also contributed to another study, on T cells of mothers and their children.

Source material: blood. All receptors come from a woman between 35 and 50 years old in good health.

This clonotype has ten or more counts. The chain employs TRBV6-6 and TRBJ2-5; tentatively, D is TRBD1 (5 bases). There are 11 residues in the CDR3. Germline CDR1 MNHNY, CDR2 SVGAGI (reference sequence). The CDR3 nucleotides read TGTTCCTTGACAGTCAAAGAGACCCAGTACTTC. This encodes CSLTVKETQYF.

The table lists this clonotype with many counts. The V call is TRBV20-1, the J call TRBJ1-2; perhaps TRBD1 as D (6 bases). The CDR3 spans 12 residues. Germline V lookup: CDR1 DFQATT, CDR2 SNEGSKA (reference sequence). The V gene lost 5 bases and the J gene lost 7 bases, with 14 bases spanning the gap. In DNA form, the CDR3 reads TGCAGTGCTCCCCACGGGACACTTGGCTACACCTTC. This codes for CSAPHGTLGYTF.

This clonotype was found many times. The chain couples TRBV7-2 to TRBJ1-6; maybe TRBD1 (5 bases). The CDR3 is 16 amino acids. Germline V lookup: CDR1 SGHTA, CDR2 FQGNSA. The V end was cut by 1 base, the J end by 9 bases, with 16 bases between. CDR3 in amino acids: CASSLEVGQGISPLHF. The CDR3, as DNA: TGTGCCAGCAGCTTAGAAGTGGGTCAGGGAATTTCACCCCTCCACTTT.

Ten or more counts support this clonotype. In nucleotides, the CDR3 is TGCGCCAGCAGCCCAGGGTTGAACACTGAAGCTTTCTTT. This translates into CASSPGLNTEAFF. This sequence joins TRBV5-1 and TRBJ1-1, with D possibly matching TRBD1 (5 bases). V was trimmed by 4 bases and J by 0 bases, leaving 7 bases between them. There are 13 residues in the CDR3. Per the germline V gene, CDR1 is SGHRS and CDR2 is YFSETQ.

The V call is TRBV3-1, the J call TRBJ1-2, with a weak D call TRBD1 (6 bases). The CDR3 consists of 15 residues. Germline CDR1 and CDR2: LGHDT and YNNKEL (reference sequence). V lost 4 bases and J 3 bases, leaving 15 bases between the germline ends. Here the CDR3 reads CASSLTGLTHYGYTF. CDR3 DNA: TGTGCCAGCAGCCTGACAGGCCTAACGCACTATGGCTACACCTTC.

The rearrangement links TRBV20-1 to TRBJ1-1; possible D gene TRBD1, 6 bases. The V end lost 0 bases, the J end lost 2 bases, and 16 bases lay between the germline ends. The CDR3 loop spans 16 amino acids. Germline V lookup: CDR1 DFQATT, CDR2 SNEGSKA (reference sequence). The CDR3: CSARDLADRFNTEAFF. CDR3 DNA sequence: TGCAGTGCTAGAGATCTGGCCGACAGGTTTAACACTGAAGCTTTCTTT.

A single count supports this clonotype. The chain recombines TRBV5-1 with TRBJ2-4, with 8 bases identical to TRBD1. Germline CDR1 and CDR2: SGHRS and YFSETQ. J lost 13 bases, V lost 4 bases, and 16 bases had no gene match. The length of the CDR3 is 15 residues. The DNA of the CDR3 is TGCGCCAGCAGCCTAGGACAGGGAAATTACAATGAGCAGTACTTC. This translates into CASSLGQGNYNEQYF.

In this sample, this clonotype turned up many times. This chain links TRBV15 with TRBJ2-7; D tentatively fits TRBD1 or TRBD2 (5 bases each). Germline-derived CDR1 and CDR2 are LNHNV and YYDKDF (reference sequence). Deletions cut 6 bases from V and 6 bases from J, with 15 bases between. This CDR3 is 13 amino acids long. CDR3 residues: CATRRDGGAEQYF. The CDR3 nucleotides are TGTGCCACCAGGAGGGATGGGGGTGCCGAGCAGTACTTC.

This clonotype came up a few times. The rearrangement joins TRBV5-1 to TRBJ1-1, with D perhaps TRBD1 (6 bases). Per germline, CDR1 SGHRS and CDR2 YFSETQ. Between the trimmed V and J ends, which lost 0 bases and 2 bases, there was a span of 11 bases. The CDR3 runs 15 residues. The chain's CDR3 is CASSLATGRNTEAFF. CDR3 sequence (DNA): TGCGCCAGCAGCTTGGCGACAGGCAGAAACACTGAAGCTTTCTTT. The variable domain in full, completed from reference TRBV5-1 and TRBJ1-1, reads KAGVTQTPRYLIKTRGQQVTLSCSPISGHRSVSWYQQTPGQGLQFLFEYFSETQRNKGNFPGRFSGRQFSNSRSEMNVSTLELGDSALYLCASSLATGRNTEAFFGQGTRLTVV.

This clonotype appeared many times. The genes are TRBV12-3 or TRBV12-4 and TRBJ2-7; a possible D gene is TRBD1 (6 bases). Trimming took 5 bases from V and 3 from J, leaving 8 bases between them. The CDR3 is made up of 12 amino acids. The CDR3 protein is CASSRTVYEQYF. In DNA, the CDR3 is TGTGCCAGCAGTCGGACAGTCTACGAGCAGTACTTC.